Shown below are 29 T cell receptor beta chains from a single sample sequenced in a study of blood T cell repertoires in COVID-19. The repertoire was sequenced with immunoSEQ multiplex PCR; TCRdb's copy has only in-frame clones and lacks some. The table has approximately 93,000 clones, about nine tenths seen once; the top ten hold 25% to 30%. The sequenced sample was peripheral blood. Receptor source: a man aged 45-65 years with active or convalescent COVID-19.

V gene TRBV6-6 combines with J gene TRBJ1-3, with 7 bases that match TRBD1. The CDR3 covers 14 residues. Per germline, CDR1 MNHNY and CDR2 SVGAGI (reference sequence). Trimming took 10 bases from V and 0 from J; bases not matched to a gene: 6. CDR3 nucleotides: TGTGCCACCGGACAGGCGTTCTCTGGAAACACCATATATTTT. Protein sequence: CATGQAFSGNTIYF.

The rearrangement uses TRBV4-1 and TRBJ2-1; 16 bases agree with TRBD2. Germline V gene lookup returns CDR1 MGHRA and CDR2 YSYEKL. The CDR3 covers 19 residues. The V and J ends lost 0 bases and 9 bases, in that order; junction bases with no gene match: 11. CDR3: CASSQDPVGLAGGPGEQFF. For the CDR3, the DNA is TGCGCCAGCAGCCAAGATCCCGTGGGACTAGCGGGGGGGCCAGGTGAGCAGTTCTTC.

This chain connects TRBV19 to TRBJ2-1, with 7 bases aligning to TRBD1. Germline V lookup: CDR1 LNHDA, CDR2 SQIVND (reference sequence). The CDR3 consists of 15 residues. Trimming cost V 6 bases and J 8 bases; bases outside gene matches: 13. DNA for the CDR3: TGTGCCAGTAGCCCAGCCCGACAGGGTAGCCATGAGCAGTTCTTC. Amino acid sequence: CASSPARQGSHEQFF. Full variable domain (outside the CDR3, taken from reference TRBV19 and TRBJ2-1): DGGITQSPKYLFRKEGQNVTLSCEQNLNHDAMYWYRQDPGQGLRLIYYSQIVNDFQKGDIAEGYSVSREKKESFPLTVTSAQKNPTAFYLCASSPARQGSHEQFFGPGTRLTVL.

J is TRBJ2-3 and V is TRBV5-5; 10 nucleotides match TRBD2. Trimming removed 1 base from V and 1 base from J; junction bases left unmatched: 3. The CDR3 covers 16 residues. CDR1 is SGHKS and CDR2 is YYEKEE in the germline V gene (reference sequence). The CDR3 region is CASSLWLAGGTDTQYF. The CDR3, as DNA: TGTGCCAGCAGCTTGTGGCTAGCGGGGGGCACAGATACGCAGTATTTT.

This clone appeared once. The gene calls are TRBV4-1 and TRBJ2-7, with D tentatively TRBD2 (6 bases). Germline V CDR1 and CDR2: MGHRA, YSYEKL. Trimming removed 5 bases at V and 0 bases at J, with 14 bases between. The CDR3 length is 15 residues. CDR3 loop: CASSEREPHSYEQYF. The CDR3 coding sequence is TGCGCCAGCAGCGAACGGGAGCCTCACTCCTACGAGCAGTACTTC.

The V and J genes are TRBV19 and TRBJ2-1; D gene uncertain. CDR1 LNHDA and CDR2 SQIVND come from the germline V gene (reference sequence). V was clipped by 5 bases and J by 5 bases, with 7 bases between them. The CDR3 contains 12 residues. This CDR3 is CASSFLDNEQFF. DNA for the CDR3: TGTGCCAGTAGTTTTCTTGACAATGAGCAGTTCTTC.

The CDR3 nucleotides read TGTGCCAGCAGTCCGGACAGGGACTCACCCCTCCACTTT. This codes for CASSPDRDSPLHF. The genes are TRBV28 and TRBJ1-6; TRBD1 aligns across 8 bases. The germline CDR1 and CDR2 sequences are MDHEN and SYDVKM. This CDR3 comprises 13 residues. The J segment lost 10 bases and the V segment lost 5 bases, leaving 4 bases of the junction unmatched.

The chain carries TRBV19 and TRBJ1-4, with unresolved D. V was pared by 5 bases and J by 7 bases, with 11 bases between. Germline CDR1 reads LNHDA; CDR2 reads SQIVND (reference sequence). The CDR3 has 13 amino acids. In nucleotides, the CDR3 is TGTGCCAGTAGTCTAGTCAGGCCTGAAAAACTGTTTTTT. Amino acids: CASSLVRPEKLFF.

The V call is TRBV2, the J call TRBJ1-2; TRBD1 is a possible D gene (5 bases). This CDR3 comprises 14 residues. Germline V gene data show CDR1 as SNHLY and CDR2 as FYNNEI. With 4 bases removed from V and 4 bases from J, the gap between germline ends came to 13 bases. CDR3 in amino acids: CASSAGGRSYGYTF. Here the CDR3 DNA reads TGTGCCAGCAGTGCCGGGGGGAGATCCTATGGCTACACCTTC.

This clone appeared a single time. The CDR3 loop reads CASSWDRVEETQYF. The CDR3 DNA reads TGTGCCAGCAGCTGGGACAGGGTGGAAGAGACCCAGTACTTC. The rearrangement uses TRBV7-8 and TRBJ2-5, with 9 bases identical to TRBD1. Germline CDR1 SGHVS, CDR2 FQNEAQ. V lost 4 bases to trimming and J lost 3 bases; unmatched junction nucleotides: 3. The CDR3 runs to 14 residues.

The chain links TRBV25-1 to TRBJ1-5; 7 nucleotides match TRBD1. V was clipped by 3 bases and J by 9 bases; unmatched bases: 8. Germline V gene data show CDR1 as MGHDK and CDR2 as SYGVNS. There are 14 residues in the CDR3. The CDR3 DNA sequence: TGTGCCAGCAGTGATAGGGACAGCAGCCGGCCCCAGCATTTT. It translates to CASSDRDSSRPQHF.

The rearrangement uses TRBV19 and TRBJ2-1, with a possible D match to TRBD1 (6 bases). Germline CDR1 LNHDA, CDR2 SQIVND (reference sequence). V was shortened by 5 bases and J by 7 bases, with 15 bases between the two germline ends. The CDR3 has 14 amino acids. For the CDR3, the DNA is TGTGCCAGTAGTGCGAACAGGGATAGGAATGAGCAGTTCTTC. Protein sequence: CASSANRDRNEQFF.

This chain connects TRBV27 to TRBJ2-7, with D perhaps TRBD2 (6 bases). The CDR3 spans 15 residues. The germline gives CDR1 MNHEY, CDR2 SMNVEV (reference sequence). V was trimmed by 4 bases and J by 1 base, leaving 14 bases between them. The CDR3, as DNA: TGTGCCAGCAGTTCCAACCTAGCGTCTTCCTACGAGCAGTACTTC. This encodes CASSSNLASSYEQYF.

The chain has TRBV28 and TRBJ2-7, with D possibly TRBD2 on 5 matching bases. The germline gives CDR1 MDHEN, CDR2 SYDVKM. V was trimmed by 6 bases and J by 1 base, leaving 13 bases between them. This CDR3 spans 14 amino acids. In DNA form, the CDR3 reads TGTGCCAGCAGCCCAAGGACTGGATCCTACGAGCAGTACTTC. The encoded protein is CASSPRTGSYEQYF. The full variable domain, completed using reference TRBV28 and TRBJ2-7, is DVKVTQSSRYLVKRTGEKVFLECVQDMDHENMFWYRQDPGLGLRLIYFSYDVKMKEKGDIPEGYSVSREKKERFSLILESASTNQTSMYLCASSPRTGSYEQYFGPGTRLTVT.

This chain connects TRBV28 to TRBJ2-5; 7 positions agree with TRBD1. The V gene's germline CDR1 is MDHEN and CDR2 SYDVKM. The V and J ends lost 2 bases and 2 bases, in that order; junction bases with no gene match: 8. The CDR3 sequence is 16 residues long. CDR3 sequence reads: CASSLLRTGGQETQYF. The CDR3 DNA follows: TGTGCCAGCAGTTTACTGCGGACAGGCGGACAAGAGACCCAGTACTTC.

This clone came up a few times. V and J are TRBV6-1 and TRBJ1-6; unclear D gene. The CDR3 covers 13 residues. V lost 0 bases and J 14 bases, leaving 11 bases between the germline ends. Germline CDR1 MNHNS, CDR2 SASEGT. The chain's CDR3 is CASSEARGQSLHF. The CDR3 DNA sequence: TGTGCCAGCAGTGAAGCGCGAGGGCAGTCCCTCCACTTT.

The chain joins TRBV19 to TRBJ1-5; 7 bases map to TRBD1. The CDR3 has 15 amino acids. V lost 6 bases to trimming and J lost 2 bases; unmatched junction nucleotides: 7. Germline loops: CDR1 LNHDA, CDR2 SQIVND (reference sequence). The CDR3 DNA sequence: TGTGCCAGTAGCGGAAACAGGGGCGGCAATCAGCCCCAGCATTTT. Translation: CASSGNRGGNQPQHF.

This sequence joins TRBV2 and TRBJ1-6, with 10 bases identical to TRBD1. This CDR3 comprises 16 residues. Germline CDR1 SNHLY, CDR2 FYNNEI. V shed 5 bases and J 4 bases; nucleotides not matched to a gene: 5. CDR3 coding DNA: TGTGCCAGCAGTCCTAGGACAGGGGGTTATAATTCACCCCTCCACTTT. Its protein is CASSPRTGGYNSPLHF.

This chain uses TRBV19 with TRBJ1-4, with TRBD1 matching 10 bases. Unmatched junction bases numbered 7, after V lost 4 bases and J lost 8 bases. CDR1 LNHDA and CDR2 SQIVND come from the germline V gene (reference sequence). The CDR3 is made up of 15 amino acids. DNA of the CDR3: TGTGCCAGTAGTACCGGGACAGGGGTGGAAGAAAAACTGTTTTTT. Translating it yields CASSTGTGVEEKLFF. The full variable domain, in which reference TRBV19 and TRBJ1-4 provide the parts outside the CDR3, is DGGITQSPKYLFRKEGQNVTLSCEQNLNHDAMYWYRQDPGQGLRLIYYSQIVNDFQKGDIAEGYSVSREKKESFPLTVTSAQKNPTAFYLCASSTGTGVEEKLFFGSGTQLSVL.

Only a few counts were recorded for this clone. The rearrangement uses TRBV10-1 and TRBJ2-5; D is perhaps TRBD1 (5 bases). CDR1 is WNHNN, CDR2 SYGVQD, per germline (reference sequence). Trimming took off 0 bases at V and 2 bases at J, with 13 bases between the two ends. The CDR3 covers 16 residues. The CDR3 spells CASSESVSSGQETQYF. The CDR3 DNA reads TGCGCCAGCAGTGAGTCCGTCTCCTCAGGGCAAGAGACCCAGTACTTC.

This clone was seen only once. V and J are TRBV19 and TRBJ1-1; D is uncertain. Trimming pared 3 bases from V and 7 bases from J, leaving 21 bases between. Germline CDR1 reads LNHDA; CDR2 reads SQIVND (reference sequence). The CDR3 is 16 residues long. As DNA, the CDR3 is TGTGCCAGTAGTATTTTGGGTAACCCAACAGACGATGAAGCTTTCTTT. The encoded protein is CASSILGNPTDDEAFF. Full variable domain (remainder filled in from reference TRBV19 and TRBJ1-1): DGGITQSPKYLFRKEGQNVTLSCEQNLNHDAMYWYRQDPGQGLRLIYYSQIVNDFQKGDIAEGYSVSREKKESFPLTVTSAQKNPTAFYLCASSILGNPTDDEAFFGQGTRLTVV.

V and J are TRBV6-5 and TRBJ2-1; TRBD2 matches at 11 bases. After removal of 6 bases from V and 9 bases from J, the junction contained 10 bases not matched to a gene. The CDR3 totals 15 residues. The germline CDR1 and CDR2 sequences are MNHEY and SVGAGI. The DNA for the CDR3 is TGTGCCAGCAGGCCCCCGGGACTAGCGGCGGGTGAGCAGTTCTTC. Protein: CASRPPGLAAGEQFF.

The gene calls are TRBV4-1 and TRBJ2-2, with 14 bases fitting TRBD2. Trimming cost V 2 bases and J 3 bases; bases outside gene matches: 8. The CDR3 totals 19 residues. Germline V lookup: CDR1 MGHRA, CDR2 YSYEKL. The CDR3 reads CASSQPGLAGVLDTGELFF. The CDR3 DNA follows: TGCGCCAGCAGCCAACCGGGACTAGCGGGAGTTTTGGACACCGGGGAGCTGTTTTTT.

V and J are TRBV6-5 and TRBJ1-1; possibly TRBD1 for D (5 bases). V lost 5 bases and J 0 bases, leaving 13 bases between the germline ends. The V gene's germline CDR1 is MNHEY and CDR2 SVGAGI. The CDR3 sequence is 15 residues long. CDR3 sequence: CASSPTWGMNTEAFF. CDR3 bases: TGTGCCAGCAGTCCGACGTGGGGCATGAACACTGAAGCTTTCTTT.

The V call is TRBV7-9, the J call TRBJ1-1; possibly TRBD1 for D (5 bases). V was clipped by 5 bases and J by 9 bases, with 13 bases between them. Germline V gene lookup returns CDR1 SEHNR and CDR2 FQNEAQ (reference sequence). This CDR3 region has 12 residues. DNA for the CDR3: TGTGCCAGCAGCCAGGGCATGGGTAAAGCTTTCTTT. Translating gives CASSQGMGKAFF.

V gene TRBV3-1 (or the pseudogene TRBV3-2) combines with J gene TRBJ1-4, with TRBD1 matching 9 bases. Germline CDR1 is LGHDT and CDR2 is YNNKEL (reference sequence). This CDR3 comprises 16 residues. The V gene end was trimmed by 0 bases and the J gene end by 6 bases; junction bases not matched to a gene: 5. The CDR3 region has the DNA TGTGCCAGCAGCCAAGAGTCACAGGGGGCGGATGAAAAACTGTTTTTT. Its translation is CASSQESQGADEKLFF.

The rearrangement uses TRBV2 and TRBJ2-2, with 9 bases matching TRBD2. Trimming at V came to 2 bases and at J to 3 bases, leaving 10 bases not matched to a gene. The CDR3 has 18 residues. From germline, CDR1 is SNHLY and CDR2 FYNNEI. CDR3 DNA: TGTGCCAGCAGTGAAAGGACTCTAGCGGGATCGGACACCGGGGAGCTGTTTTTT. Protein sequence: CASSERTLAGSDTGELFF.

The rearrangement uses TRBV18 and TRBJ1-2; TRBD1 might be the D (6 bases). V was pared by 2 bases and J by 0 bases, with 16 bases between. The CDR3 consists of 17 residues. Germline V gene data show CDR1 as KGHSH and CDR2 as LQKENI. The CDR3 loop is CASSPEQGNLTNYGYTF. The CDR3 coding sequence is TGTGCCAGCTCACCAGAACAGGGTAACCTCACTAACTATGGCTACACCTTC.

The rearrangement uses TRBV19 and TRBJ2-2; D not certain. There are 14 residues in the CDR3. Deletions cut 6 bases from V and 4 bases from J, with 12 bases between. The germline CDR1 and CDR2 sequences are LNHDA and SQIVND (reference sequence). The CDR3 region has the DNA TGTGCCAGTAGGGTAGCTACGGGCACCGGGGAGCTGTTTTTT. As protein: CASRVATGTGELFF.